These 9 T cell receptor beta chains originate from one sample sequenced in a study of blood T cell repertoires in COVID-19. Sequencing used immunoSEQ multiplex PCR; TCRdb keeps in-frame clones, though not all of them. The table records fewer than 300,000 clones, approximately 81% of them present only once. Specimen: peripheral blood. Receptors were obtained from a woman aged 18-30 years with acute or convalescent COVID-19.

The CDR3 DNA is TGTGCCAGCAGCTCTGGACTAGCGGGAGGCACAGATACGCAGTATTTT. The encoded protein is CASSSGLAGGTDTQYF. V gene TRBV7-3 combines with J gene TRBJ2-3; 13 nucleotides align to TRBD2. Per germline, CDR1 SGHTA and CDR2 FQGTGA. CDR3 size: 16 residues. V lost 4 bases to trimming and J lost 1 base; unmatched junction nucleotides: 2.

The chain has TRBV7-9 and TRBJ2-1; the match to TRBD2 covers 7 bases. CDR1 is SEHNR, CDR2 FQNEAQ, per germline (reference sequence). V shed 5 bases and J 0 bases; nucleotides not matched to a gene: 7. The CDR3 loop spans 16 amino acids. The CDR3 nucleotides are TGTGCCAGCAGCCCTTCAGCGGGAAGCTCCTACAATGAGCAGTTCTTC. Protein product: CASSPSAGSSYNEQFF.

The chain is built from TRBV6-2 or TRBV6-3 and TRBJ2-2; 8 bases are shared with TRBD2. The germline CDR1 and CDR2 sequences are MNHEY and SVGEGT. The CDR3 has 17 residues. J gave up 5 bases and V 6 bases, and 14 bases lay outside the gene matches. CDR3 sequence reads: CASSPRLAGGKTGELFF. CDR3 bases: TGTGCCAGCAGCCCTCGGTTGGCGGGAGGAAAAACCGGGGAGCTGTTTTTT.

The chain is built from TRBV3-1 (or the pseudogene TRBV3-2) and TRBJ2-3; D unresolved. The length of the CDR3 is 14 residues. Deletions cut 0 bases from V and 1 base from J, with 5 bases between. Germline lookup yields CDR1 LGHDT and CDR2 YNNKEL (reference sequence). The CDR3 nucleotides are TGTGCCAGCAGCCAAGAGGGCGGCACAGATACGCAGTATTTT. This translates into CASSQEGGTDTQYF.

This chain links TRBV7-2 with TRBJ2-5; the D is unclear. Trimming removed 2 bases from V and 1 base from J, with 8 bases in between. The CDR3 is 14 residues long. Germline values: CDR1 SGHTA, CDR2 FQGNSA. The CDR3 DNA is TGTGCCAGCAGCTTACTGGGCTTCCAAGAGACCCAGTACTTC. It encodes CASSLLGFQETQYF.

CDR3 residues: CASRRLVGAGETQYF. The DNA of the CDR3 is TGTGCCAGCCGTAGGCTCGTGGGCGCGGGAGAGACCCAGTACTTC. This chain links TRBV5-8 with TRBJ2-5; TRBD2 might be the D (5 bases). V was shortened by 7 bases and J by 4 bases, with 20 bases between the two germline ends. CDR1 is SGHTS, CDR2 YDEGEE, per germline. The CDR3 spans 15 residues.

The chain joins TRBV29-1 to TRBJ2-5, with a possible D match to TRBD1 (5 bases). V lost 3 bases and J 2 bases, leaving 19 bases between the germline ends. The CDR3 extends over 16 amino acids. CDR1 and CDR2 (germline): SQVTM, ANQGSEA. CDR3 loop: CSVEGHTGDFQETQYF. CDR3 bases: TGCAGCGTTGAGGGGCACACAGGCGATTTTCAAGAGACCCAGTACTTC.

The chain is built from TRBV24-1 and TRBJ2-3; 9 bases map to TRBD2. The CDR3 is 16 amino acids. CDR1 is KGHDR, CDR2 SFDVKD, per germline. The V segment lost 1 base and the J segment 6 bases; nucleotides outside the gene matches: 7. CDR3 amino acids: CATSDFSREGRDTQYF. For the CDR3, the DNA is TGTGCCACCAGTGATTTCTCGCGGGAGGGCCGCGATACGCAGTATTTT.

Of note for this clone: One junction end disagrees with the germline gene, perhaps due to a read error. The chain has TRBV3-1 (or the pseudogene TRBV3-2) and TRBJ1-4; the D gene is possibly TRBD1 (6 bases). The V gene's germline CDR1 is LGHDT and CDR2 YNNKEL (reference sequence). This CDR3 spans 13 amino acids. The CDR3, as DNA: TGTGCCAGCAGCCAAAGACCTGGGACAACAAGTTTCTTT. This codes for CASSQRPGTTSFF.